The clone carrying this T cell receptor beta chain was counted ten times or more. Its antigen is still unknown. These data come from a study of OX40 agonist ivuxolimab in advanced cancers. Overall study context: Ivuxolimab, an agonist antibody against OX40 (CD134), was given to patients. Study-wide findings and caveats: Antigens targeted by the expanded peripheral T cells were not determined. Partial responders receiving 0.1-3.0 mg/kg showed among the lowest clonal expansion.

The repertoire was sequenced with immunoSEQ multiplex PCR; TCRdb's copy has only in-frame clones and lacks some. The sample has about 47,000 clones, around 81% seen once. Germline loops: CDR1 SGDLS, CDR2 YYNGEE. The CDR3 runs 15 residues. V lost 4 bases and J 1 base, leaving 12 bases between the germline ends. The source was CD4+ or CD8+ T cells sorted from blood, collected in a trial of the OX40 agonist ivuxolimab. The sequence was obtained from an adult with an advanced solid tumor such as melanoma, head and neck, liver or kidney cancer. The chain uses TRBV9 and TRBJ2-1; D possibly corresponds to TRBD2 (6 bases). Here the CDR3 DNA reads TGTGCCAGCAGCCCCGGCGGGAAGTCCTACAATGAGCAGTTCTTC. Its translation is CASSPGGKSYNEQFF.